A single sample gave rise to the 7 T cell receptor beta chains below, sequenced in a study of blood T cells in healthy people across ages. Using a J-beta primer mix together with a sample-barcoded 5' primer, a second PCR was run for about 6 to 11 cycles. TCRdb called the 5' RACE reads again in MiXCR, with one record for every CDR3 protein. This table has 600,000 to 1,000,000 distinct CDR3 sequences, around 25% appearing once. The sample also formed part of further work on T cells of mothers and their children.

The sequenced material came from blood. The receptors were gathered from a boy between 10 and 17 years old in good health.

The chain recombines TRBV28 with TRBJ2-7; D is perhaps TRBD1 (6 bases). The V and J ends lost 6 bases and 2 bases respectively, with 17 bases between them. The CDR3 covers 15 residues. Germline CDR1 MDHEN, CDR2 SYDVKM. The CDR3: CASSASSRGPYEQYF. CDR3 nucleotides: TGTGCCAGCAGCGCAAGCAGCAGGGGCCCCTACGAGCAGTACTTC.

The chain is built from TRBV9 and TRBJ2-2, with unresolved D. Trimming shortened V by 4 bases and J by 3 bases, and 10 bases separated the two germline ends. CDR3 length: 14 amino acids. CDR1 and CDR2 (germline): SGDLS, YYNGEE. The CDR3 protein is CASSPSPDTGELFF. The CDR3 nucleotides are TGTGCCAGCAGCCCCTCTCCGGACACCGGGGAGCTGTTTTTT.

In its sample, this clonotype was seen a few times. CDR3 residues: CSATKDRYGYTF. The CDR3 DNA reads as TGCAGTGCTACAAAAGACAGATATGGCTACACCTTC. The chain carries TRBV20-1 and TRBJ1-2, with D perhaps TRBD1 (5 bases). Germline-derived CDR1 and CDR2 are DFQATT and SNEGSKA (reference sequence). This CDR3 comprises 12 residues. Between the trimmed V and J ends, which lost 4 bases and 5 bases, there was a span of 11 bases.

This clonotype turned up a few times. CDR3 sequence reads: CASSAASDSPLHF. CDR3 bases: TGTGCCAGCAGCGCCGCCTCCGATTCACCCCTCCACTTT. This chain connects TRBV9 to TRBJ1-6; D gene unclear. V was cut by 3 bases and J by 8 bases, with 9 bases left in between. CDR1 and CDR2 (germline): SGDLS, YYNGEE. The CDR3 has 13 amino acids.

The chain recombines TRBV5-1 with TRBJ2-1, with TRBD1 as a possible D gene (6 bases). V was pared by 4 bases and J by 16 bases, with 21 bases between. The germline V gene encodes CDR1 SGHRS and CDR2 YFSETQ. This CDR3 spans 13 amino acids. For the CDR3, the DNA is TGCGCCAGCAGCCACAACTCCGGACAGTCCTTATTCTTC. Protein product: CASSHNSGQSLFF.

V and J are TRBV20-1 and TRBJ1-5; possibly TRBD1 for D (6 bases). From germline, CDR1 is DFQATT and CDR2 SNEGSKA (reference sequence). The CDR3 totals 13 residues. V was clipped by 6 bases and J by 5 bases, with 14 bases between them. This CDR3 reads CSAPQGRDQPQHF. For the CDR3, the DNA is TGCAGTGCACCCCAGGGGCGCGATCAGCCCCAGCATTTT.

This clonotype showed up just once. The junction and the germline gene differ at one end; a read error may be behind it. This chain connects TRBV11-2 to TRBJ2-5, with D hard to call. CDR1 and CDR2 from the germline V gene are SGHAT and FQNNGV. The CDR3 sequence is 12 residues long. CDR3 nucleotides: TGTGCCGGCAGCGTCTCGGAGGAGACCCAGTACTTC. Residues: CAGSVSEETQYF.